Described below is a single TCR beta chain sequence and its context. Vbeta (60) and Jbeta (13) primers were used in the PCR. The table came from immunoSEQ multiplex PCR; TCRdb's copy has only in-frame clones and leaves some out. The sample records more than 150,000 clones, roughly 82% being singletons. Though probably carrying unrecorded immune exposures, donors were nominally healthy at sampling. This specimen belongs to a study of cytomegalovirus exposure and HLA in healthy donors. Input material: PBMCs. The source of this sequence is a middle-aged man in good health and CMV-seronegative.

The CDR3 protein is CSAMDRPSGNTIYF. The CDR3 DNA reads TGCAGCGCCATGGACAGGCCCTCTGGAAACACCATATATTTT. The chain couples TRBV29-1 to TRBJ1-3; 7 bases align to TRBD1. The CDR3 spans 14 residues. Germline CDR1 and CDR2: SQVTM and ANQGSEA. Trimming removed 7 bases from V and 0 bases from J; junction bases left unmatched: 6.